This T cell receptor (beta chain) was obtained from a study of tumor-infiltrating lymphocytes in localized non-small cell lung cancer. Study-level results: Each assay used a separate piece of the same tissue. TCRbeta sequencing showed higher T cell infiltration in tumors than uninvolved lung.

Clones were read by immunoSEQ multiplex PCR, and TCRdb kept only the in-frame ones, dropping some. The table has 13,000 or so clones, around 68% seen once. About this clone: The antigen remains unidentified.

This CDR3 has 16 amino acids. With 6 bases clipped from V and 6 bases from J, the junction kept 14 bases outside the gene matches. Germline CDR1 reads MNHEY; CDR2 reads SMNVEV (reference sequence). The receptor was isolated from a human donor with non-small cell lung cancer. The V and J genes are TRBV27 and TRBJ2-1; TRBD2 agrees at 7 bases. Sequenced: uninvolved lung tissue not adjacent to the tumor. The CDR3 DNA follows: TGTGCCAGCAGACGGCCGGGACTACTAGCCGGCAATGAGCAGTTCTTC. Protein: CASRRPGLLAGNEQFF.